Sequencing of this T cell receptor beta chain was carried out in a study of blood T cell repertoires in COVID-19. Study-wide context: Samples came from the United States, Italy and Spain, spanning acute and convalescent COVID-19. The cDNA or gDNA used as material had been derived from T cells, B-cell-depleted T cells, or PBMCs.

Original processing methods: Reference gene primer amplification gave nucleated cell count estimates. Sequenced by immunoSEQ multiplex PCR; TCRdb stores in-frame clones only, minus some. That table supplies the V and J calls and clone size; D and trimming were determined from the DNA. The table has tens of thousands of clones, 70% to 90% seen once; the top ten hold around 7.9%. The V and J ends lost 2 bases and 6 bases, in that order; junction bases with no gene match: 0. CDR1 and CDR2 (germline): SGHTA, FQGTGA. This CDR3 region has 13 residues. This clone is a singleton in its sample. The genes are TRBV7-3 and TRBJ2-1, with 8 nucleotides matching TRBD2. This sequence was found in a man in his 70s with acute or convalescent COVID-19. Sequencing was done on a sample of peripheral blood. CDR3 DNA sequence: TGTGCCAGCAGCTTAGGGACTAGCAATGAGCAGTTCTTC. It is translated as CASSLGTSNEQFF.